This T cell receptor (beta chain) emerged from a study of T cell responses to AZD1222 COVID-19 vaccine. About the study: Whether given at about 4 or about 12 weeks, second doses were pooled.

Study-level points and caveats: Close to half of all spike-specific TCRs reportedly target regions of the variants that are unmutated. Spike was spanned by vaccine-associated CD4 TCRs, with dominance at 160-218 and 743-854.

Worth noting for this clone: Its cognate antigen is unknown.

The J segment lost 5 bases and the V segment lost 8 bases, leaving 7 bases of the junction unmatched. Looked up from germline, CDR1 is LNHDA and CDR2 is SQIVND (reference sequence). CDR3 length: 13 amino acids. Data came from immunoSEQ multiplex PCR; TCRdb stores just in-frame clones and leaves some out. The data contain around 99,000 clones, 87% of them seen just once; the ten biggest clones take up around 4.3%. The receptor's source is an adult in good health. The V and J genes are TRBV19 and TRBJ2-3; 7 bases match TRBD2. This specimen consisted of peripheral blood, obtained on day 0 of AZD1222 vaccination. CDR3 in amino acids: CASGPGGGDTQYF. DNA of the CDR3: TGTGCCAGTGGACCGGGGGGAGGAGATACGCAGTATTTT.